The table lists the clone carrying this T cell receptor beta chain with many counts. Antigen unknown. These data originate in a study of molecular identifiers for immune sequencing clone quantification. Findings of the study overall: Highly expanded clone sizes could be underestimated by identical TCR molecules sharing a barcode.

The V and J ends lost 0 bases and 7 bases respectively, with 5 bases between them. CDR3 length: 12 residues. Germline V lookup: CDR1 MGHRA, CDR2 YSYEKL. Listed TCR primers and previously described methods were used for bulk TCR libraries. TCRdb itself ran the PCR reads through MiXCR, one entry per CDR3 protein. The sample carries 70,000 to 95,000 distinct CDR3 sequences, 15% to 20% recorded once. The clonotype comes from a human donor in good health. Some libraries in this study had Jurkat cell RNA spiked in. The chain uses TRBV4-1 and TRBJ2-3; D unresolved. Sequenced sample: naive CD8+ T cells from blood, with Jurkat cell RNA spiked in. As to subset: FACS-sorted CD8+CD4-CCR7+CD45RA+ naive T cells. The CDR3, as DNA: TGCGCCAGCAGCCAAGAAGCGAATACGCAGTATTTT. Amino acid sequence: CASSQEANTQYF.